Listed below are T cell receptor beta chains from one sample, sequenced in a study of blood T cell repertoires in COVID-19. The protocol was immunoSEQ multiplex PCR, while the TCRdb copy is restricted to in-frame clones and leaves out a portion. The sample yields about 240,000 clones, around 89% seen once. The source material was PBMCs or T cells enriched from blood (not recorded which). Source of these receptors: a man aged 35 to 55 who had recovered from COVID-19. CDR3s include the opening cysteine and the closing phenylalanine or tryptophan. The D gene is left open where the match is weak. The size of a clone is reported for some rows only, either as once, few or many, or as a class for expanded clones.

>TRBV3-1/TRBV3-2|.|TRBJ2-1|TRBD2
CASSHFMAGVVYNEQFF
TGTGCCAGCAGCCATTTCATGGCGGGAGTCGTATACAATGAGCAGTTCTTC
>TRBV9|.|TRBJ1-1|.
CASSVAPGLNTEAFF
TGTGCCAGCAGCGTAGCTCCAGGCTTAAACACTGAAGCTTTCTTT
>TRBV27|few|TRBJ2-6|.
CASGERSGANVLTF
TGTGCCAGCGGGGAGCGATCTGGGGCCAACGTCCTGACTTTC
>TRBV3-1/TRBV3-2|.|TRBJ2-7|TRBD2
CASSLGLAALGEQYF
TGTGCCAGCAGCCTGGGACTAGCGGCCCTCGGGGAGCAGTACTTC
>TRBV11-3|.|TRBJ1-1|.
CASSPGPWNTEAFF
TGTGCCAGCAGCCCCGGTCCGTGGAACACTGAAGCTTTCTTT
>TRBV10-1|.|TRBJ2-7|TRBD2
CASSDGASGRRDHSYEQYF
TGCGCCAGCAGTGATGGCGCTAGCGGGAGGAGAGACCACTCCTACGAGCAGTACTTC
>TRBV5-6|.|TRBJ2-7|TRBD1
CASSSETGGRDEQYF
TGTGCCAGCAGCTCTGAAACAGGGGGCAGGGACGAGCAGTACTTC
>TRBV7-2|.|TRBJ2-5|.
CASSLDRETQYF
TGTGCCAGCAGCTTAGACCGGGAGACCCAGTACTTC
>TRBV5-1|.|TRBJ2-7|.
CASSPSVAGGTSSVF
.
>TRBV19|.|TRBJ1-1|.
CASSGTLNTEAFF
TGTGCCAGTAGCGGGACACTGAACACTGAAGCTTTCTTT
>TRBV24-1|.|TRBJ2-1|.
CATSELGPGQKGHEQFF
TGTGCCACCAGTGAACTAGGGCCGGGACAAAAAGGCCATGAGCAGTTCTTC
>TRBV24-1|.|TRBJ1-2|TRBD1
CATSETGQGGYTF
TGTGCCACCAGTGAGACCGGACAGGGTGGCTACACCTTC
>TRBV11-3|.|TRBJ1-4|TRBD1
CASSLDRTGSNEKLFF
TGTGCCAGCAGCTTAGATAGGACAGGGTCTAATGAAAAACTGTTTTTT
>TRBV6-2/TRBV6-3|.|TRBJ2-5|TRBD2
CASSEGLAGGQETQYF
TGTGCCAGCAGTGAGGGACTAGCGGGAGGACAGGAGACCCAGTACTTC
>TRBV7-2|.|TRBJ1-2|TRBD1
CASSSRYRGSGGYTF
TGTGCCAGCAGCTCACGATACAGGGGCTCTGGTGGCTACACCTTC
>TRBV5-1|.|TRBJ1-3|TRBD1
CASSLAGQVYGNTIYF
TGCGCCAGCAGCTTGGCAGGACAGGTCTACGGAAACACCATATATTTT
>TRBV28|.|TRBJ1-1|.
CASSFSREFTNTEAFF
TGTGCCAGCAGTTTCTCAAGGGAGTTTACGAACACTGAAGCTTTCTTT
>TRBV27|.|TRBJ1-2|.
CASSYRSVNYGYTF
TGTGCCAGCAGTTACAGGTCGGTGAACTATGGCTACACCTTC
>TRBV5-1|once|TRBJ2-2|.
CASSLGRGHPSTGELFF
TGCGCCAGCAGCTTGGGTAGGGGCCATCCCTCAACCGGGGAGCTGTTTTTT
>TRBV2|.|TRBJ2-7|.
CASRPGTYSYEQYF
TGTGCCAGCAGACCCGGGACATATTCCTACGAGCAGTACTTC
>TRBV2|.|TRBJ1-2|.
CASSEGAENYGYTF
TGTGCCAGCAGTGAAGGGGCAGAAAACTATGGCTACACCTTC
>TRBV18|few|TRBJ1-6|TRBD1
CASSPQGAVGSPLHF
TGTGCCAGCTCACCACAGGGGGCTGTGGGTTCACCCCTCCACTTT
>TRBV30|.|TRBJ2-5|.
CAWSVVGGFQETQYF
TGTGCCTGGAGTGTTGTTGGAGGGTTTCAAGAGACCCAGTACTTC
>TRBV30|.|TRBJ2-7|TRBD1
CAWSPLGQGYEQYF
TGTGCCTGGAGTCCGCTAGGACAGGGGTACGAGCAGTACTTC
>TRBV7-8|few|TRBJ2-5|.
CASSWGGPEETQYF
TGTGCCAGCAGCTGGGGGGGGCCTGAAGAGACCCAGTACTTC
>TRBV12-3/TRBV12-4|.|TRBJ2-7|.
CASSFSTQGEQYF
TGTGCCAGCAGTTTCAGTACCCAGGGCGAGCAGTACTTC
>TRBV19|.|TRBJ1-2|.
CASSIGQAFYGYTF
TGTGCCAGTAGTATAGGACAGGCGTTCTATGGCTACACCTTC
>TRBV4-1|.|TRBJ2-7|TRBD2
CASSQEPTSGSYEQYF
TGCGCCAGCAGCCAAGAGCCGACTAGCGGGAGCTACGAGCAGTACTTC